The 5 T cell receptor beta chains given below trace back to one sample, sequenced in a study of PD-1 blockade in classical Hodgkin lymphoma. The data were produced by immunoSEQ multiplex PCR, yet TCRdb's version contains in-frame clones alone and is incomplete. The sample carries around 26,000 clones, approximately 81% recorded once. Autologous stem cell transplantation was followed by relapse in every patient, and brentuximab vedotin exposure varied. The starting material was peripheral blood mononuclear cells (PBMCs), obtained before the second cycle of nivolumab. These receptors were taken from a human donor with classical Hodgkin lymphoma.

This rearrangement joins TRBV28 to TRBJ2-4; a possible D gene is TRBD2 (6 bases). The CDR3 runs 14 residues. Germline lookup yields CDR1 MDHEN and CDR2 SYDVKM. V gave up 3 bases and J gave up 2 bases, with 8 bases separating them. The CDR3 DNA sequence: TGTGCCAGCAGTTTCGCGGGACCCAAAAACATTCAGTACTTC. Translated, it gives CASSFAGPKNIQYF.

This clone came up a few times. V gene TRBV6-1 combines with J gene TRBJ2-3; 13 bases match TRBD2. CDR1 and CDR2 (germline): MNHNS, SASEGT. This CDR3 is 15 amino acids long. Trimming took 6 bases from V and 5 from J; bases not matched to a gene: 5. CDR3 coding DNA: TGTGCCAGCAGGGGGACTAGCGGGATGGTAGATACGCAGTATTTT. It encodes CASRGTSGMVDTQYF.

The CDR3 spells CASSQGRFFGGVVAKNIQYF. DNA for the CDR3: TGCGCCAGCAGCCAGGGCAGGTTTTTCGGAGGAGTTGTGGCCAAAAACATTCAGTACTTC. This sequence joins TRBV4-1 and TRBJ2-4, with D possibly TRBD2 on 5 matching bases. The CDR3 totals 20 residues. Germline V lookup: CDR1 MGHRA, CDR2 YSYEKL. Trimming cost V 3 bases and J 1 base, with 25 bases left between them.

The J gene is TRBJ2-7, the V gene TRBV14; 13 bases agree with TRBD2. Germline CDR1 SGHDN, CDR2 FVKESK. V lost 3 bases to trimming and J lost 4 bases; unmatched junction nucleotides: 3. This CDR3 has 15 amino acids. CDR3 in DNA: TGTGCCAGCAGCCAGGGACTAGCGGGAATATACGAGCAGTACTTC. Its translation: CASSQGLAGIYEQYF.

The chain carries TRBV7-8 and TRBJ1-3; D is unclear. The CDR3 has 16 amino acids. Germline V lookup: CDR1 SGHVS, CDR2 FQNEAQ. With 2 bases removed from V and 0 bases from J, the gap between germline ends came to 11 bases. The CDR3 bases are TGTGCCAGCAGCTTAATCACGGTGGGCTCTGGAAACACCATATATTTT. Translated: CASSLITVGSGNTIYF.